These 9 T cell receptor beta chains originate from one sample sequenced in a study of blood T cell repertoires in COVID-19. The repertoire was sequenced with immunoSEQ multiplex PCR; TCRdb's copy has only in-frame clones and lacks some. The sample lists approximately 41,000 clones, about 90% seen once, with 9.6% in the top ten. Sequenced input: peripheral blood. These receptors came from a woman at least 80 years old with active COVID-19.

Written as DNA, the CDR3 is TGTGCCAGCAGTTACTTGAGTTGGAATTCACCCCTCCACTTT. Its translation is CASSYLSWNSPLHF. The chain is built from TRBV6-2 or TRBV6-3 and TRBJ1-6; no reliable D call. The CDR3 is made up of 14 amino acids. Germline CDR1 reads MNHEY; CDR2 reads SVGEGT. V was shortened by 1 base and J by 7 bases, with 8 bases between the two germline ends.

The chain recombines TRBV6-6 with TRBJ2-3; 10 bases are a match to TRBD2. Per the germline V gene, CDR1 is MNHNY and CDR2 is SVGAGI (reference sequence). The CDR3 is 16 residues long. The V gene end was trimmed by 6 bases and the J gene end by 4 bases; junction bases not matched to a gene: 10. In nucleotides, the CDR3 is TGTGCCAGCAGAACACAGGCTAGCGGGGGCTCAGATACGCAGTATTTT. Encoded protein: CASRTQASGGSDTQYF.

The V gene is TRBV5-1, the J gene TRBJ1-1; D unresolved. V gave up 0 bases and J gave up 1 base, with 10 bases separating them. The germline CDR1 and CDR2 sequences are SGHRS and YFSETQ. The CDR3 is 15 amino acids. The CDR3 region has the DNA TGCGCCAGCAGCTTGGTTGGCAGCGGGAACACTGAAGCTTTCTTT. It translates to CASSLVGSGNTEAFF. The whole variable domain, remainder taken from reference TRBV5-1 and TRBJ1-1, is KAGVTQTPRYLIKTRGQQVTLSCSPISGHRSVSWYQQTPGQGLQFLFEYFSETQRNKGNFPGRFSGRQFSNSRSEMNVSTLELGDSALYLCASSLVGSGNTEAFFGQGTRLTVV.

The chain joins TRBV30 to TRBJ1-5, with 7 bases identical to TRBD1. After removal of 2 bases from V and 11 bases from J, the junction contained 9 bases not matched to a gene. The CDR3 runs to 13 residues. Germline-derived CDR1 and CDR2 are GTSNPN and SVGIG (reference sequence). CDR3 DNA sequence: TGTGCCTGGAGTTCTACAGGGGTAGTAGCCCAGCATTTT. This sequence encodes CAWSSTGVVAQHF.

This chain connects TRBV11-2 to TRBJ2-1; D gene ambiguous. This CDR3 contains 17 residues. The V end lost 5 bases, the J end lost 6 bases, and 23 bases lay between the germline ends. Germline CDR1 reads SGHAT; CDR2 reads FQNNGV. The CDR3 here is CASSHIKETTTGNEQFF. The CDR3 DNA reads TGTGCCAGCAGCCATATCAAGGAAACTACGACGGGCAATGAGCAGTTCTTC.

The chain recombines TRBV5-4 with TRBJ2-3; a possible D gene is TRBD2 (7 bases). Germline V gene data show CDR1 as SGHNT and CDR2 as YYREEE (reference sequence). The CDR3 has 16 amino acids. Trimming left V 1 base short and J 0 bases short, with 12 bases between. CDR3 in DNA: TGTGCCAGCAGCTTGCAAGGGGGGGCCAGCACAGATACGCAGTATTTT. Translation: CASSLQGGASTDTQYF.

The chain uses TRBV11-2 and TRBJ1-2; D is uncertain. V was shortened by 5 bases and J by 5 bases, with 12 bases between the two germline ends. The CDR3 loop spans 13 amino acids. Germline assignment: CDR1 SGHAT and CDR2 FQNNGV. CDR3 DNA: TGTGCCAGCAGCCTGGACTGGGAATATGGCTACACCTTC. It codes for CASSLDWEYGYTF.

V is TRBV24-1 and J is TRBJ2-2, with 9 bases lining up with TRBD1. The germline CDR1 and CDR2 sequences are KGHDR and SFDVKD. V was pared by 4 bases and J by 7 bases, with 9 bases of the junction left unmatched. The CDR3 runs 16 residues. The CDR3 here is CATSDEAGTGYGELFF. The CDR3 nucleotides are TGTGCCACCAGTGACGAAGCCGGGACAGGGTACGGGGAGCTGTTTTTT.

The chain carries TRBV19 and TRBJ2-2; TRBD2 agrees at 16 bases. This CDR3 is 18 amino acids long. The J segment lost 0 bases and the V segment lost 7 bases, leaving 5 bases of the junction unmatched. Germline values: CDR1 LNHDA, CDR2 SQIVND (reference sequence). CDR3 loop: CASTTGLAGGTNTGELFF. CDR3 in DNA: TGTGCCAGTACGACGGGACTAGCGGGGGGGACGAACACCGGGGAGCTGTTTTTT.